This is a list of T cell receptor beta chains from one sample in a study of T cells in localized non-small cell lung cancer. Assay used: immunoSEQ multiplex PCR; TCRdb lists only in-frame clones, some missing. The table shows about 53,000 clones, with approximately 83% occurring only once. Sequencing used peripheral blood mononuclear cells, obtained before any cancer treatment. These receptors were collected from a man aged 35-69 years with stage III lung adenocarcinoma. Both conserved end residues are part of each CDR3. D genes are given only for firm matches. A row's size may be missing; if present it is once, few, many or a size class.

D,size,V,J,DNA,CDR3
TRBD1,-,TRBV19,TRBJ1-3,TGTGCCAGTAGGGCGGGACAGCAGCTCTCTGGAAACACCATATATTTT,CASRAGQQLSGNTIYF
-,-,TRBV5-1,TRBJ2-1,TGCGCCAGCAGCCTATACAATGAGCAGTTCTTC,CASSLYNEQFF
-,-,TRBV19,TRBJ2-3,TGTGCCAGTAGTAACTCTCGAACTTCTAGCACAGATACGCAGTATTTT,CASSNSRTSSTDTQYF
TRBD1,-,TRBV5-6,TRBJ1-4,TGTGCCAGCAGCTTGGGGACAGGCGAAGAAAAACTGTTTTTT,CASSLGTGEEKLFF
TRBD2,few,TRBV10-2,TRBJ2-7,TGCGCCAGCAGTGTGGGTAGCGGGGTTTCCTACGAGCAGTACTTC,CASSVGSGVSYEQYF
-,-,TRBV19,TRBJ2-5,TGTGCCAGTAAAAAGTGGGGAAGAGGGTTAGAGACCCAGTACTTC,CASKKWGRGLETQYF
-,-,TRBV5-4,TRBJ1-3,TGTGCCAGCAGCTTGGGTGCAGGGGCTGGAAACACCATATATTTT,CASSLGAGAGNTIYF
-,few,TRBV6-5,TRBJ2-1,TGTGCCAGCAGTTACATGGGGCCGGGCAATGAGCAGTTCTTC,CASSYMGPGNEQFF
-,-,TRBV4-2,TRBJ2-7,TGTGCCAGCAGCCGCCCCCGGGTCCCCTACGAGCAGTACTTC,CASSRPRVPYEQYF
-,-,TRBV4-3,TRBJ1-1,TGCGCCAGCAGCCGAGCAGTAATGGGGTTTGAAGCTTTCTTT,CASSRAVMGFEAFF
-,-,TRBV11-3,TRBJ2-5,TGTGCCAGCAGCTTAGAGGCGGGAAGGGTAGAGACCCAGTACTTC,CASSLEAGRVETQYF
-,-,TRBV19,TRBJ2-7,TGTGCCAGTAGTATAGGTTACAGGGGGGGCTACGAGCAGTACTTC,CASSIGYRGGYEQYF
-,-,TRBV7-9,TRBJ1-1,TGTGCCAGCAGCTTTGGAGACACTGAAGCTTTCTTT,CASSFGDTEAFF
TRBD1,-,TRBV29-1,TRBJ2-1,TGCAGCGTTGTCGGACAGGGCTATGAGCAGTTCTTC,CSVVGQGYEQFF
-,-,TRBV7-9,TRBJ2-1,TGTGCCCTAGGGGGCGGGAGTACCTACAATGAGCAGTTCTTC,CALGGGSTYNEQFF
TRBD2,-,TRBV9,TRBJ2-3,TGTGCCAGCAGCCCAGGACTAGCGGGGGGCACAGATACGCAGTATTTT,CASSPGLAGGTDTQYF
-,few,TRBV5-6,TRBJ2-7,TGTGCCAGCAGCTACAGTCCTAGCTCCTACGAGCAGTACTTC,CASSYSPSSYEQYF
-,few,TRBV9,TRBJ2-2,TGTGCCAGCAGCGTAGGGGTGTCGGGCGGGGAGCTGTTTTTT,CASSVGVSGGELFF
-,-,TRBV19,TRBJ1-1,TGTGCCACCTCGTGGGGGTGGGCCACTGAAGCTTTCTTT,CATSWGWATEAFF